This TCR beta chain was sequenced during a study of OX40 agonist ivuxolimab in advanced cancers. The overall study: Every patient in dose escalation had hepatocellular carcinoma, melanoma, renal cell or head and neck cancer. Study observations and caveats: The study found among the lowest clonal expansion in partial responders at 0.1-3.0 mg/kg. Determination of antigen specificity was not performed for the expanded peripheral T cells. Expanded clones tended on average to be more numerous among CD8+ T cells than CD4+.

Looked up from germline, CDR1 is LNHDA and CDR2 is SQIVND (reference sequence). The CDR3 contains 12 residues. Between the trimmed V and J ends, which lost 8 bases and 14 bases, there was a span of 16 bases. Repertoires were generated with immunoSEQ multiplex PCR, while TCRdb's copy carries only in-frame clones and drops some. The sample yields tens of thousands of clones, approximately 86% seen once. This clone was observed once. Antigen specificity is unknown. The chain combines TRBV19 with TRBJ1-6; maybe TRBD1 (6 bases). The sequencing used CD4+ or CD8+ T cells sorted from blood, collected in a trial of the OX40 agonist ivuxolimab. This TCR came from an adult with an advanced solid tumor such as melanoma, head and neck, liver or kidney cancer. The CDR3 spells CASGQLGGSLHF. Written as DNA, the CDR3 is TGTGCCAGTGGACAACTCGGGGGCTCCCTCCACTTT.